This T cell receptor (beta chain) was captured by sequencing in a study of CD8 T cells in Susac syndrome (dated 2019 in TCRdb). Regarding the complete study: Among the sequenced Susac syndrome patients, five or six had clinically active disease and about eight were in clinical remission. At blood withdrawal, Susac syndrome patients were either therapy-naive, taking corticosteroids (in some cases with IVIg as well), or taking IVIg alone. The study used repertoire sequencing to test whether antigen drove CD8+ T cell activation and differentiation in Susac syndrome. Summary of the overall study and its limitations: The number of individuals in the TCR sequencing and HLA analysis was recognized as being relatively small. In patients with Susac syndrome, the CD4+ T cell repertoire showed no detectable clonal expansion.

RNA was extracted using the RNeasy kit, and about 0.5 to 1 ug of the RNA was reverse transcribed with random hexamers. TCR beta CDR3 regions were amplified with the immunoSEQ multiplex PCR assay covering 54 Vbeta and 13 Jbeta segments. PCR amplification bias was corrected using a synthetic template baseline for primer optimization and computational correction. Regarding the original processing steps: Reads were assigned to V, D and J genes according to IMGT and analyzed in immunoSEQ Analyzer, with only productive sequences retained. To calculate clonality, Shannon entropy was normalized by log2 of the number of productive unique sequences and then subtracted from one. For each patient and control, public and private clones were evaluated within the 100 most prevalent clones. A clone was defined as Susac-specific if it was absent from the healthy and MS cohorts, from over a thousand published viral clones and from other ImmuneACCESS disease sequences. TCRdb passed the public sequencing reads through fastp at Q25 and MiXCR, retaining productive beta sequences. Rows with one shared CDR3 protein collapse into an entry with the most common genes and DNA. The V and J calls were determined by TCRdb, not by the authors. The sample includes 110,000 to 150,000 distinct CDR3 sequences, with approximately 95% observed a single time. About 0.08% of the sample comes from the top ten.

Peripheral blood CD8+ and CD4+ T cells from healthy donors, Susac syndrome patients and multiple sclerosis patients were profiled using high-throughput TCR beta sequencing. Susac syndrome patients met recently defined diagnostic criteria for definite or probable disease. CD8+ TEMRA cells were enriched by FACS, while bulk CD8+ and CD4+ T cells were purified by magnetic negative isolation. Blood was collected in EDTA tubes and processed within 24 hours, with PBMCs isolated through density gradient centrifugation. PBMCs intended for TCR sequencing were cryopreserved in liquid nitrogen and were subsequently thawed in a 37 degrees C water bath. The sorted or isolated CD4+, CD8+ and CD8+ TEMRA cells had a purity of 90% or higher. V gives up 5 bases and J gives up 5 bases, and the segment between their germline ends measures 15 bases. CDR1 and CDR2 (DFQATT, SNEGSKA) derive from the germline V gene (reference sequence). Including cysteine and phenylalanine, the CDR3 has 14 amino acids. This entry keeps only the CDR3 DNA: 42 bases, framed from base 1.

About this clonotype: What antigen it recognizes has not been identified. No much larger clone exists at a distance of one base, and base qualities are not known.

Recombination linked TRBV20-1 to TRBJ1-4; the D gene remains uncertain. Sequenced: CD4+ T cells from PBMCs. This clonotype was obtained from a human donor with Susac syndrome. The CDR3 protein sequence reads: CSALLGAVNEKLFF. The nucleotide sequence is given as TGCAGTGCTCTCCTTGGCGCTGTCAATGAAAAACTGTTTTTT.